Sequencing of this TCR beta chain was carried out in a study of glioma-infiltrating T cells. Study outcomes and limitations: A blood CDR3 motif signature was depleted in highly divergent patients. Very few CDR3 sequences were shared between tissue and blood.

TCR alpha and beta CDR3 regions were amplified from RNA using iRepertoire nested multiplex PCR. TCRdb independently ran MiXCR on the multiplex PCR reads; one entry per CDR3 protein. This table has around 350,000 distinct CDR3 sequences, 35% to 45% appearing once. Germline assignment: CDR1 MNHNS and CDR2 SASEGT. The V and J ends lost 8 bases and 2 bases respectively, with 19 bases between them. This CDR3 is built from 16 residues. Ten or more counts support this clonotype. Its antigen remains unidentified. The sequencing sample was made of glioma tissue, nonneoplastic brain tissue, or PBMCs (not recorded which). The V gene is TRBV6-1, the J gene TRBJ2-1; D could derive from TRBD1 or TRBD2 (6 bases each). The receptor's source is a human donor with low-grade glioma or glioblastoma, undergoing nonglioma brain surgery, or in good health (not recorded which). The CDR3 protein is CASGTITGTAYNEQFF. Written as DNA, the CDR3 is TGTGCCAGCGGGACAATTACTGGGACTGCCTACAATGAGCAGTTCTTC.